Presented here are 28 T cell receptor beta chains from one specimen sequenced in a study of control samples from healthy donors and cancer patients. TCRdb keeps only in-frame clones here, not all; method: immunoSEQ multiplex PCR. The sample contains roughly 74,000 clones, 94% of which appear only once. The sequencing sample was made of blood. These receptor sequences come from a woman aged 18-30 years in good health.

The sample holds one count of this clone. The V and J genes are TRBV11-2 and TRBJ2-5; 11 nucleotides align to TRBD2. Trimming cost V 5 bases and J 2 bases; bases outside gene matches: 10. Germline V gives CDR1 SGHAT, CDR2 FQNNGV. This CDR3 region has 17 residues. Here the CDR3 DNA reads TGTGCCAGCAGCCGTACGACGGGACTAGCGGCACAAGAGACCCAGTACTTC. This translates into CASSRTTGLAAQETQYF.

The V call is TRBV4-2, the J call TRBJ2-7; 8 nucleotides line up with TRBD2. There are 15 residues in the CDR3. The V gene's germline CDR1 is LGHNA and CDR2 YNFKEQ. V gave up 0 bases and J gave up 4 bases; unmatched junction bases: 5. CDR3 in DNA: TGTGCCAGCAGCCAAGAAGCGGGGGTGTCGTACGAGCAGTACTTC. Protein sequence: CASSQEAGVSYEQYF.

V is TRBV6-2 or TRBV6-3 and J is TRBJ2-1; 11 nucleotides line up with TRBD2. Germline V CDR1 and CDR2: MNHEY, SVGEGT. The CDR3 consists of 15 residues. The V and J ends lost 6 bases and 12 bases, in that order; junction bases with no gene match: 13. This CDR3 is CASSNPPLAGEGQFF. For the CDR3, the DNA is TGTGCCAGCAGCAACCCCCCACTAGCGGGGGAAGGGCAGTTCTTC.

This clone was counted only a few times. The chain has TRBV14 and TRBJ2-1; 7 positions match TRBD2. V lost 4 bases, J lost 5 bases, and 14 bases stayed unmatched. Germline V gene sequence: CDR1 SGHDN, CDR2 FVKESK. The CDR3 runs 17 residues. The CDR3 is CASSPPLGEGNHNEQFF. For the CDR3, the DNA is TGTGCCAGCAGCCCCCCGCTCGGGGAGGGAAATCACAATGAGCAGTTCTTC. Complete variable domain (other parts from reference TRBV14 and TRBJ2-1): EAGVTQFPSHSVIEKGQTVTLRCDPISGHDNLYWYRRVMGKEIKFLLHFVKESKQDESGMPNNRFLAERTGGTYSTLKVQPAELEDSGVYFCASSPPLGEGNHNEQFFGPGTRLTVL.

The CDR3 nucleotides are TGTGCCAGCAGCGGGACTCAGCAAGAGACCCAGTACTTC. Protein sequence: CASSGTQQETQYF. The chain couples TRBV5-6 to TRBJ2-5, with a possible D match to TRBD2 (6 bases). Trimming pared 4 bases from V and 2 bases from J, leaving 9 bases between. The CDR3 covers 13 residues. Germline CDR1 and CDR2: SGHDT and YYEEEE.

The genes are TRBV28 and TRBJ1-2; D gene ambiguous. V dropped 3 bases and J dropped 1 base, with 21 bases sitting between them. This CDR3 is built from 18 residues. In germline, CDR1 is MDHEN, CDR2 SYDVKM. The CDR3 is CASSLPLGGSSFNYGYTF. The CDR3 DNA reads as TGTGCCAGCAGTTTGCCGCTAGGAGGCAGTTCGTTTAACTATGGCTACACCTTC.

The chain combines TRBV5-4 with TRBJ2-5, with 10 nucleotides matching TRBD1. CDR1 and CDR2 (germline): SGHNT, YYREEE (reference sequence). This CDR3 comprises 14 residues. V shed 3 bases, J shed 3 bases, and the junction held 2 bases outside the gene matches. CDR3 DNA: TGTGCCAGCAGCTCCGGGACAGGGGAAGAGACCCAGTACTTC. This gives the protein CASSSGTGEETQYF.

The chain carries TRBV5-1 and TRBJ2-5; the D gene is possibly TRBD2 (6 bases). V gave up 6 bases and J gave up 5 bases, with 17 bases separating them. Germline values: CDR1 SGHRS, CDR2 YFSETQ. The CDR3 runs 14 residues. In nucleotides, the CDR3 is TGCGCCAGCACACAGCTAGCGTCAGCGGAGACCCAGTACTTC. It encodes CASTQLASAETQYF.

The chain has TRBV28 and TRBJ1-5; possibly TRBD1 for D (6 bases). V shed 6 bases and J shed 4 bases, with 13 bases lying between them. The germline V gene encodes CDR1 MDHEN and CDR2 SYDVKM. This CDR3 contains 14 residues. The CDR3 DNA sequence: TGTGCCAGCAGCAACATCGGACAGAATCAGCCCCAGCATTTT. Amino acid sequence: CASSNIGQNQPQHF.

The J gene is TRBJ1-2, the V gene TRBV7-9; D uncertain. V lost 6 bases and J lost 4, with 12 bases in between. The CDR3 totals 13 residues. CDR1 SEHNR and CDR2 FQNEAQ come from the germline V gene (reference sequence). The CDR3 sequence: CASSLEKGYGYTF. The CDR3 DNA reads TGTGCCAGCAGTCTCGAAAAAGGCTATGGCTACACCTTC.

V gene TRBV28 combines with J gene TRBJ1-3, with D possibly being TRBD1 (6 bases). V lost 5 bases and J 1 base, leaving 15 bases between the germline ends. The germline V gene encodes CDR1 MDHEN and CDR2 SYDVKM. This CDR3 spans 16 amino acids. CDR3: CASSPAGVLSGNTIYF. CDR3 DNA sequence: TGTGCCAGCAGTCCGGCAGGGGTCTTATCTGGAAACACCATATATTTT.

The chain combines TRBV18 with TRBJ2-1, with D maybe TRBD2 (6 bases). The V and J ends lost 0 bases and 15 bases respectively, with 18 bases between them. This CDR3 is 14 amino acids long. Germline V gene lookup returns CDR1 KGHSH and CDR2 LQKENI. CDR3 in DNA: TGTGCCAGCTCACCACCTGGGACTGCCTTAAGGTTGTTCTTC. This sequence encodes CASSPPGTALRLFF. Full variable domain (rest looked up from reference TRBV18 and TRBJ2-1): NAGVMQNPRHLVRRRGQEARLRCSPMKGHSHVYWYRQLPEEGLKFMVYLQKENIIDESGMPKERFSAEFPKEGPSILRIQQVVRGDSAAYFCASSPPGTALRLFFGPGTRLTVL.

This chain joins TRBV27 and TRBJ2-1, with D uncertain. The CDR3 length is 12 residues. Trimming removed 7 bases at V and 5 bases at J, with 9 bases between. Germline V lookup: CDR1 MNHEY, CDR2 SMNVEV (reference sequence). CDR3: CASTTLNNEQFF. For the CDR3, the DNA is TGTGCCAGCACCACACTAAACAATGAGCAGTTCTTC.

The rearrangement joins TRBV18 to TRBJ2-1, with 10 nucleotides matching TRBD2. The CDR3 extends over 18 amino acids. The germline CDR1 and CDR2 sequences are KGHSH and LQKENI. Trimming removed 3 bases from V and 4 bases from J; junction bases left unmatched: 12. The CDR3 DNA reads as TGTGCCAGCTCACCCACCAGAACAGTGACTAGCGGGTACAATGAGCAGTTCTTC. Its translation: CASSPTRTVTSGYNEQFF.

In its sample, this clone was seen once. CDR3 region: CASSYGAAEQFF. For the CDR3, the DNA is TGTGCCAGCAGTTATGGGGCGGCTGAGCAGTTCTTC. V gene TRBV6-5 combines with J gene TRBJ2-1, with a possible D match to TRBD1 (5 bases). This CDR3 spans 12 amino acids. V was clipped by 3 bases and J by 9 bases, with 9 bases between them. Germline V lookup: CDR1 MNHEY, CDR2 SVGAGI.

The chain joins TRBV28 to TRBJ1-5; D call uncertain. The V gene's germline CDR1 is MDHEN and CDR2 SYDVKM. The CDR3 is 15 residues long. The V and J ends lost 3 bases and 6 bases respectively, with 15 bases between them. CDR3 DNA: TGTGCCAGCAGTTTGAGAGAGTCGTCGGGTCAGCCCCAGCATTTT. Its protein is CASSLRESSGQPQHF.

The V and J genes are TRBV9 and TRBJ2-5, with 10 bases aligning to TRBD2. Germline CDR1 SGDLS, CDR2 YYNGEE. The CDR3 contains 18 residues. V dropped 3 bases and J dropped 3; count of bases not matched to a gene: 14. DNA of the CDR3: TGTGCCAGCAGCGCCAACCTCGAGGGAGCGGGGGGGAAAGAGACCCAGTACTTC. Translated, it gives CASSANLEGAGGKETQYF.

The gene calls are TRBV28 and TRBJ1-3, with 7 positions matching TRBD1. This CDR3 region has 15 residues. CDR1 and CDR2 (germline): MDHEN, SYDVKM. Trimming removed 3 bases from V and 0 bases from J; junction bases left unmatched: 2. The CDR3 is CASSLGTVSGNTIYF. DNA of the CDR3: TGTGCCAGCAGTTTGGGGACAGTCTCTGGAAACACCATATATTTT.

This clone showed up just a few times. The rearrangement links TRBV7-8 to TRBJ2-1; D is perhaps TRBD1 or TRBD2 (6 bases each). The V and J ends lost 2 bases and 7 bases respectively, with 15 bases between them. The CDR3 has 15 residues. Germline lookup yields CDR1 SGHVS and CDR2 FQNEAQ. The CDR3 nucleotides read TGTGCCAGCAGCTTACGTCTCTTAGGGGGGAATGAGCAGTTCTTC. This translates into CASSLRLLGGNEQFF. Filled out from reference TRBV7-8 and TRBJ2-1, the complete variable domain reads GAGVSQSPRYKVAKRGQDVALRCDPISGHVSLFWYQQALGQGPEFLTYFQNEAQLDKSGLPSDRFFAERPEGSVSTLKIQRTQQEDSAVYLCASSLRLLGGNEQFFGPGTRLTVL.

This chain uses TRBV27 with TRBJ1-6, with a possible D match to TRBD1 (5 bases). Germline V gene lookup returns CDR1 MNHEY and CDR2 SMNVEV (reference sequence). The ends were cut back, 3 bases at V and 7 bases at J, with 7 bases in the middle. The CDR3 has 13 amino acids. Here the CDR3 reads CASSLGGNSPLHF. DNA of the CDR3: TGTGCCAGCAGTTTGGGGGGGAATTCACCCCTCCACTTT.

This sequence joins TRBV29-1 and TRBJ1-4; 9 nucleotides match TRBD1. Trimming cost V 7 bases and J 7 bases; bases outside gene matches: 16. The CDR3 consists of 16 residues. Germline V gene lookup returns CDR1 SQVTM and CDR2 ANQGSEA. The CDR3 DNA sequence: TGCAGCGCATCATGGGAACAGGGGGCTATAGGTGAAAAACTGTTTTTT. Translated, it gives CSASWEQGAIGEKLFF.

The rearrangement uses TRBV6-5 and TRBJ1-3; D is ambiguous. The CDR3 is 12 residues long. Germline V CDR1 and CDR2: MNHEY, SVGAGI. V shed 5 bases and J shed 2 bases, with 4 bases lying between them. The DNA of the CDR3 is TGTGCCAGCAGTCTACCTGGAAACACCATATATTTT. It specifies CASSLPGNTIYF.

The V and J genes are TRBV2 and TRBJ2-5; possible D gene TRBD1, 6 bases. Trimming shortened V by 3 bases and J by 4 bases, and 12 bases separated the two germline ends. CDR1 is SNHLY and CDR2 is FYNNEI in the germline V gene. The CDR3 extends over 14 amino acids. The CDR3 reads CASSEGARRETQYF. The DNA of the CDR3 is TGTGCCAGCAGTGAGGGGGCCAGACGAGAGACCCAGTACTTC.

The chain has TRBV27 and TRBJ1-2; D might be TRBD1 (5 bases). This CDR3 comprises 12 residues. The germline V gene has CDR1 MNHEY and CDR2 SMNVEV (reference sequence). Trimming stripped 6 bases from V and 7 bases from J, with 12 bases between. The CDR3 sequence is CASRFRDGGYTF. CDR3 coding DNA: TGTGCCAGCAGGTTCCGGGACGGTGGCTACACCTTC.

The gene calls are TRBV27 and TRBJ1-6; 7 nucleotides line up with TRBD1. Germline assignment: CDR1 MNHEY and CDR2 SMNVEV (reference sequence). Germline trimming cut 2 bases from V and 5 bases from J; bases unmatched to any gene: 12. This CDR3 region has 18 residues. The chain's CDR3 is CASSLERDRALNNSPLHF. DNA of the CDR3: TGTGCCAGCAGTTTAGAAAGAGACAGGGCACTGAATAATTCACCCCTCCACTTT.

This clone has just one count. The chain combines TRBV15 with TRBJ1-5; D call uncertain. Germline loops: CDR1 LNHNV, CDR2 YYDKDF (reference sequence). With 0 bases removed from V and 8 bases from J, the gap between germline ends came to 5 bases. This CDR3 has 12 amino acids. In DNA form, the CDR3 reads TGTGCCACCAGCAGAGATCTGGAGCCCCAGCATTTT. Translating gives CATSRDLEPQHF. Full variable domain (outside the CDR3, taken from reference TRBV15 and TRBJ1-5): DAMVIQNPRYQVTQFGKPVTLSCSQTLNHNVMYWYQQKSSQAPKLLFHYYDKDFNNEADTPDNFQSRRPNTSFCFLDIRSPGLGDTAMYLCATSRDLEPQHFGDGTRLSIL.

This clone was detected once. The V and J genes are TRBV6-9 and TRBJ2-1; 7 bases map to TRBD1. CDR3 length: 14 residues. The junction had 9 bases not matched to a gene; V was cut back by 4 bases and J by 9 bases. CDR1 and CDR2 from the germline V gene are MNHGY and SVAAGI. CDR3 sequence (DNA): TGTGCCAGCAGTTCGTCCTACAGGGGACCTGAGCAGTTCTTC. The encoded protein is CASSSSYRGPEQFF.

The chain is built from TRBV7-9 and TRBJ1-5, with 9 bases lining up with TRBD1. V shed 5 bases, J shed 1 base, and the junction held 9 bases outside the gene matches. Germline CDR1 reads SEHNR; CDR2 reads FQNEAQ (reference sequence). The CDR3 spans 17 residues. CDR3 residues: CASSPDRGTGSNQPQHF. Written as DNA, the CDR3 is TGTGCCAGCAGCCCCGACAGGGGGACGGGGAGCAATCAGCCCCAGCATTTT.